This T cell receptor (beta chain) emerged from a study of siplizumab effects on memory and regulatory T cells. General study findings and limits: A major contribution to the alloresponse seemed to be made by naive T cells, which seemed more diverse than memory cells.

Note on this clone: What it recognizes is unknown.

Germline V gene lookup returns CDR1 SSHAT and CDR2 FNYEAQ (reference sequence). Trimming removed 5 bases from V and 6 bases from J; junction bases left unmatched: 7. The length of the CDR3 is 16 residues. TCRdb's table, derived via immunoSEQ multiplex PCR, lists solely in-frame clones and lacks some. Here the sample spans some 40,000 clones, roughly 90% being singletons. The specimen was naive CD4+ T cells sorted from blood. The receptor was isolated from a human donor in good health. The J gene is TRBJ2-3, the V gene TRBV7-7; 14 nucleotides agree with TRBD2. CDR3 sequence: CASSLGLAGAWDTQYF. The CDR3 coding sequence is TGTGCCAGCAGCCTGGGACTAGCGGGGGCCTGGGATACGCAGTATTTT.